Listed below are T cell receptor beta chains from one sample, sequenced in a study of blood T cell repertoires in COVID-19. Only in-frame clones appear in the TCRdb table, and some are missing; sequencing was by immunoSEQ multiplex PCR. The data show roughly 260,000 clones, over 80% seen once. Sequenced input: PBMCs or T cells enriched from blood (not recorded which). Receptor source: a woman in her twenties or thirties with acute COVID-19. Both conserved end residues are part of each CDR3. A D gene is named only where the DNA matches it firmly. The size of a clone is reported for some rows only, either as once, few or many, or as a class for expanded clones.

cdr3_nt: TGTGCCAGTAGTTCCCGACAGGGGGAATACTACGAGCAGTACTTC
cdr3_aa: CASSSRQGEYYEQYF
d_call: TRBD1
clone_size: once
v_call: TRBV19
j_call: TRBJ2-7

cdr3_nt: TGCAGCGGGGCACGGGGAGGGATAGGGGAGACCCAGTACTTC
cdr3_aa: CSGARGGIGETQYF
d_call: TRBD2
clone_size: NA
v_call: TRBV29-1
j_call: TRBJ2-5

cdr3_nt: TGCGCCAGCAGGACACCGGGACAGAAACTTGAAGCTTTCTTT
cdr3_aa: CASRTPGQKLEAFF
d_call: TRBD1
clone_size: NA
v_call: TRBV4-1
j_call: TRBJ1-1

cdr3_nt: TGCGCCAGCAGCTTGGTTCAGGAGGCCACCGGGGAGCTGTTTTTT
cdr3_aa: CASSLVQEATGELFF
d_call: NA
clone_size: once
v_call: TRBV5-1
j_call: TRBJ2-2

cdr3_nt: TGTGCCTGGAGCGGGGATTCGAACACTGAAGCTTTCTTT
cdr3_aa: CAWSGDSNTEAFF
d_call: NA
clone_size: once
v_call: TRBV30
j_call: TRBJ1-1

cdr3_nt: TGTGCCAGCAGCTCCAGGGTTCAAGAGACCCAGTACTTC
cdr3_aa: CASSSRVQETQYF
d_call: NA
clone_size: NA
v_call: TRBV5-8
j_call: TRBJ2-5

cdr3_nt: TGTGCCACCAGCATATCGAGGGGGCGGAATCAGCCCCAGCATTTT
cdr3_aa: CATSISRGRNQPQHF
d_call: TRBD1
clone_size: NA
v_call: TRBV15
j_call: TRBJ1-5

cdr3_nt: TGTGCCAGCAGCTCCAGGGGGTTGTTGAGTGGCTACACCTTC
cdr3_aa: CASSSRGLLSGYTF
d_call: TRBD1
clone_size: NA
v_call: TRBV7-9
j_call: TRBJ1-2

cdr3_nt: TGTGCCAGCAGCTCCCCGGGACTCCACCACGAGCAGTACTTC
cdr3_aa: CASSSPGLHHEQYF
d_call: NA
clone_size: NA
v_call: TRBV5-8
j_call: TRBJ2-7

cdr3_nt: TGTGCCAGCAGAAGACAGGGGCCGAACACTGAAGCTTTCTTT
cdr3_aa: CASRRQGPNTEAFF
d_call: TRBD1
clone_size: NA
v_call: TRBV6-5
j_call: TRBJ1-1

cdr3_nt: TGTGCCAGCAGCTTGTCCGGGACTAACTACGAGCAGTACTTC
cdr3_aa: CASSLSGTNYEQYF
d_call: TRBD2
clone_size: NA
v_call: TRBV11-2
j_call: TRBJ2-7

cdr3_nt: TGTGCCAGCAGCTTAGATACAGGGGCAGTCACTGAAGCTTTCTTT
cdr3_aa: CASSLDTGAVTEAFF
d_call: TRBD1
clone_size: NA
v_call: TRBV11-3
j_call: TRBJ1-1

cdr3_nt: TGTGCCAGTAGTCAGCGGGGGGGCTCCTACAATGAGCAGTTCTTC
cdr3_aa: CASSQRGGSYNEQFF
d_call: TRBD2
clone_size: NA
v_call: TRBV19
j_call: TRBJ2-1

cdr3_nt: TGTGCCAGCTCCCCTAGAACACCCGGGACAGGCTCTGGAAACACCATATATTTT
cdr3_aa: CASSPRTPGTGSGNTIYF
d_call: TRBD1
clone_size: NA
v_call: TRBV18
j_call: TRBJ1-3

cdr3_nt: TGTGCCAGCAGCCTTGACAGGGTTGCGTACGAGCAGTACTTC
cdr3_aa: CASSLDRVAYEQYF
d_call: TRBD1
clone_size: NA
v_call: TRBV5-5
j_call: TRBJ2-7

cdr3_nt: TGCGCCAGCAGCTACGACAGGGCCTCCTATGGCTACACCTTC
cdr3_aa: CASSYDRASYGYTF
d_call: TRBD1
clone_size: NA
v_call: TRBV10-2
j_call: TRBJ1-2

cdr3_nt: TGTGCCAGCAGTTACATGAGCACTGAAGCTTTCTTT
cdr3_aa: CASSYMSTEAFF
d_call: NA
clone_size: NA
v_call: TRBV6-2/TRBV6-3
j_call: TRBJ1-1

cdr3_nt: TGTGCCAGCAGCCGGACAGGGGGCCGTGGCTACACCTTC
cdr3_aa: CASSRTGGRGYTF
d_call: TRBD1
clone_size: NA
v_call: TRBV6-1
j_call: TRBJ1-2

cdr3_nt: TGTGCCACCAGTGACCCGGGGACTAGCGGGAGAGATACGCAGTATTTT
cdr3_aa: CATSDPGTSGRDTQYF
d_call: TRBD2
clone_size: NA
v_call: TRBV24-1
j_call: TRBJ2-3

cdr3_nt: TGCAGCGGGAGCCAGGGGGTCCGTAATGAAAAACTGTTTTTT
cdr3_aa: CSGSQGVRNEKLFF
d_call: TRBD1
clone_size: NA
v_call: TRBV29-1
j_call: TRBJ1-4

cdr3_nt: TGCAGCGTTGAATACCCTGGGCAGCTCCAGTACGAGCAGTACTTC
cdr3_aa: CSVEYPGQLQYEQYF
d_call: NA
clone_size: NA
v_call: TRBV29-1
j_call: TRBJ2-7

cdr3_nt: TGTGCCAGTAGTATCGGGGGGAGAAACACTGAAGCTTTCTTT
cdr3_aa: CASSIGGRNTEAFF
d_call: NA
clone_size: NA
v_call: TRBV19
j_call: TRBJ1-1

cdr3_nt: TGCAGCGTCGCTACAGGGGGCAGATACTATGGCTACACCTTC
cdr3_aa: CSVATGGRYYGYTF
d_call: TRBD1
clone_size: once
v_call: TRBV29-1
j_call: TRBJ1-2

cdr3_nt: TGTGCTAGTGGTCCTATCCGGGACAGCGACGGGGAGCTGTTTTTT
cdr3_aa: CASGPIRDSDGELFF
d_call: TRBD1
clone_size: few
v_call: TRBV12-5
j_call: TRBJ2-2

cdr3_nt: TGTGCCAGCAGCCGCCTACAGGGGGGGGGCTACACCTTC
cdr3_aa: CASSRLQGGGYTF
d_call: TRBD1
clone_size: NA
v_call: TRBV7-9
j_call: TRBJ1-2

cdr3_nt: TGCGCCAGCAGCACCCACAGGGGGACAGATACGCAGTATTTT
cdr3_aa: CASSTHRGTDTQYF
d_call: TRBD1
clone_size: once
v_call: TRBV5-1
j_call: TRBJ2-3

cdr3_nt: TGTGCCAGCAAGAAGGGGTTTAACACTGAAGCTTTCTTT
cdr3_aa: CASKKGFNTEAFF
d_call: NA
clone_size: NA
v_call: TRBV2
j_call: TRBJ1-1

cdr3_nt: TGTGCCAGCAGAGCCGACACCTTCAATCAGCCCCAGCATTTT
cdr3_aa: CASRADTFNQPQHF
d_call: NA
clone_size: NA
v_call: TRBV6-5
j_call: TRBJ1-5

cdr3_nt: TGTGCCAGCAGTCGTGACACTGTTCTTAATGAAAAACTGTTTTTT
cdr3_aa: CASSRDTVLNEKLFF
d_call: NA
clone_size: NA
v_call: TRBV28
j_call: TRBJ1-4

cdr3_nt: TGTGCCAGCAGCTTAGGCTTAGCGGGGGGAGTGAACAATGAGCAGTTCTTC
cdr3_aa: CASSLGLAGGVNNEQFF
d_call: TRBD2
clone_size: NA
v_call: TRBV7-8
j_call: TRBJ2-1

cdr3_nt: TGTGCCAGTAGTATCTCCCTTGGGCTGGGCACAGATACGCAGTATTTT
cdr3_aa: CASSISLGLGTDTQYF
d_call: NA
clone_size: NA
v_call: TRBV19
j_call: TRBJ2-3

cdr3_nt: TGTGCCAGCAGCCCTGACAGGGTTCGGGGCACAGATACGCAGTATTTT
cdr3_aa: CASSPDRVRGTDTQYF
d_call: TRBD1
clone_size: NA
v_call: TRBV7-9
j_call: TRBJ2-3

cdr3_nt: TGTGCCAGCAGCAGGGACAGGACCAACTATGGCTACACCTTC
cdr3_aa: CASSRDRTNYGYTF
d_call: TRBD1
clone_size: NA
v_call: TRBV9
j_call: TRBJ1-2

cdr3_nt: TGCGCCAGCAGCTTTCTCTCGGACACTGAAGCTTTCTTT
cdr3_aa: CASSFLSDTEAFF
d_call: NA
clone_size: NA
v_call: TRBV5-1
j_call: TRBJ1-1

cdr3_nt: TGTGCCAGCAGCCAAAACCCCGGGGAGGAGACCCAGTACTTC
cdr3_aa: CASSQNPGEETQYF
d_call: NA
clone_size: NA
v_call: TRBV3-1/TRBV3-2
j_call: TRBJ2-5

cdr3_nt: TGCGCCAGCAGCCAAGATTTGATGACAGGGGGCGCGGGGGAGCAGTACTTC
cdr3_aa: CASSQDLMTGGAGEQYF
d_call: TRBD1
clone_size: NA
v_call: TRBV4-1
j_call: TRBJ2-7

cdr3_nt: TGCGCCAGCAGCCATGCGGAGGGGACAGGGCGTGAAAAACTGTTTTTT
cdr3_aa: CASSHAEGTGREKLFF
d_call: TRBD1
clone_size: NA
v_call: TRBV4-1
j_call: TRBJ1-4

cdr3_nt: TGTGCCAGCAGCCCACGGGGGGGGTTGCAGTTCTTC
cdr3_aa: CASSPRGGLQFF
d_call: TRBD2
clone_size: NA
v_call: TRBV11-2
j_call: TRBJ2-1

cdr3_nt: TGTGCCAGTAGTATAGGTGGGACTAGCGGGGGTTATAATGAGCAGTTCTTC
cdr3_aa: CASSIGGTSGGYNEQFF
d_call: TRBD2
clone_size: NA
v_call: TRBV19
j_call: TRBJ2-1

cdr3_nt: TGTGCCAGCAAATCTAGCGGGGGAAGCTCCTACAATGAGCAGTTCTTC
cdr3_aa: CASKSSGGSSYNEQFF
d_call: TRBD2
clone_size: NA
v_call: TRBV11-2
j_call: TRBJ2-1

cdr3_nt: TGTGCCAGCAGCTTAGGGGACAGCTTAAGGGAAAAACTGTTTTTT
cdr3_aa: CASSLGDSLREKLFF
d_call: TRBD1
clone_size: few
v_call: TRBV7-2
j_call: TRBJ1-4

cdr3_nt: TGTGCCAGCAGCCACCCCGGGACAGGGACTGGAAACACCATATATTTT
cdr3_aa: CASSHPGTGTGNTIYF
d_call: TRBD1
clone_size: NA
v_call: TRBV5-5
j_call: TRBJ1-3

cdr3_nt: TGTGCCAGCAGCCTCGGACAGGGAGCCACCTACGAGCAGTACTTC
cdr3_aa: CASSLGQGATYEQYF
d_call: TRBD1
clone_size: few
v_call: TRBV27
j_call: TRBJ2-7

cdr3_nt: TGTGCCAGCAGCTTATTTGCCGGGACAATCCATGGCTACACCTTC
cdr3_aa: CASSLFAGTIHGYTF
d_call: NA
clone_size: NA
v_call: TRBV7-2
j_call: TRBJ1-2

cdr3_nt: TGCGCCAGCAGCTTGGGATTACAGGGGTATGGCTACACCTTC
cdr3_aa: CASSLGLQGYGYTF
d_call: TRBD1
clone_size: NA
v_call: TRBV5-1
j_call: TRBJ1-2

cdr3_nt: TGTGCCAGCAGCGTCCAGGGAAGCACAGATACGCAGTATTTT
cdr3_aa: CASSVQGSTDTQYF
d_call: NA
clone_size: NA
v_call: TRBV9
j_call: TRBJ2-3

cdr3_nt: TGTGCCAGCAGCTTACCCCAGGGAGATACGCAGTATTTT
cdr3_aa: CASSLPQGDTQYF
d_call: NA
clone_size: NA
v_call: TRBV11-3
j_call: TRBJ2-3

cdr3_nt: TGTGCCAGTAGTATAGATGGCGGGGGGCCCAATGAGCAGTTCTTC
cdr3_aa: CASSIDGGGPNEQFF
d_call: TRBD2
clone_size: NA
v_call: TRBV19
j_call: TRBJ2-1

cdr3_nt: TGCGCCAGCAGCCAAGAATTGGCAGGGTTTTCCTACGAGCAGTACTTC
cdr3_aa: CASSQELAGFSYEQYF
d_call: NA
clone_size: NA
v_call: TRBV4-1
j_call: TRBJ2-7

cdr3_nt: TGCGCCAGCAGCCAAGGGGACAGAACCTACGAGCAGTACTTC
cdr3_aa: CASSQGDRTYEQYF
d_call: TRBD1
clone_size: NA
v_call: TRBV4-1
j_call: TRBJ2-7

cdr3_nt: TGTGCCAGCAGCCCACTGACAGGGGGCTCCTACAATGAGCAGTTCTTC
cdr3_aa: CASSPLTGGSYNEQFF
d_call: TRBD1
clone_size: NA
v_call: TRBV11-2
j_call: TRBJ2-1

cdr3_nt: TGTGCCACCAGCTCGACAGGGGACACTGAAGCTTTCTTT
cdr3_aa: CATSSTGDTEAFF
d_call: TRBD1
clone_size: NA
v_call: TRBV15
j_call: TRBJ1-1

cdr3_nt: TGCGCCAGCAGTGACGGACAATACAATGAGCAGTTCTTC
cdr3_aa: CASSDGQYNEQFF
d_call: NA
clone_size: NA
v_call: TRBV10-2
j_call: TRBJ2-1

cdr3_nt: TGTGCCAGCAGCACAACAGATAAAGAGACCCAGTACTTC
cdr3_aa: CASSTTDKETQYF
d_call: NA
clone_size: NA
v_call: TRBV6-2/TRBV6-3
j_call: TRBJ2-5